A single sample gave rise to the 15 T cell receptor beta chains below, sequenced in a study of T cell repertoires in cytomegalovirus infection. TCRdb recomputed calls from the reads with MiXCR, one row per CDR3 protein. Of approximately 910,000 distinct CDR3 sequences listed, 25% to 40% are singletons. Antigen specificity for these receptors is unknown. The sequences come from cultured CD8+ T cells from PBMCs, collected from culture after CMV antigen stimulation. All receptors come from a human donor in good health (CMV status not recorded). Some clones in this sample may be carry-over from other donors' samples.

Comments on this clonotype: This sequence may be a read error, since a much larger clone differs from it by one base. The rearrangement uses TRBV6-1 and TRBJ2-1; D gene unclear. The CDR3 contains 15 residues. Germline-derived CDR1 and CDR2 are MNHNS and SASEGT. The CDR3 nucleotides are TGTACCAGCAGTGAAGGAGCCCACGGCGACAATGAGCAGTTCTTC. This codes for CTSSEGAHGDNEQFF.

This clonotype was counted at least ten times. This sequence joins TRBV7-2 and TRBJ1-6; D call uncertain. CDR1 is SGHTA, CDR2 FQGNSA, per germline. The CDR3 extends over 16 amino acids. V was clipped by 10 bases and J by 0 bases, with 16 bases between them. In DNA form, the CDR3 reads TGTGCCACCCAGCGGTCAGCTAGCTCCTATAATTCACCCCTCCACTTT. Translated: CATQRSASSYNSPLHF.

The CDR3 coding sequence is TGTGCCAGTAGGGAGGACCCGGGCCTCACAGATACGCAGTATTTT. It is translated as CASREDPGLTDTQYF. The V and J genes are TRBV19 and TRBJ2-3; D possibly corresponds to TRBD2 (5 bases). The CDR3 spans 15 residues. Germline assignment: CDR1 LNHDA and CDR2 SQIVND (reference sequence). V was cut by 6 bases and J by 2 bases, with 15 bases left in between. The full variable domain, in which reference TRBV19 and TRBJ2-3 provide the parts outside the CDR3, is DGGITQSPKYLFRKEGQNVTLSCEQNLNHDAMYWYRQDPGQGLRLIYYSQIVNDFQKGDIAEGYSVSREKKESFPLTVTSAQKNPTAFYLCASREDPGLTDTQYFGPGTRLTVL.

V is TRBV19 and J is TRBJ1-4; no clear D gene. V was pared by 4 bases and J by 7 bases, with 10 bases between. The CDR3 loop spans 13 amino acids. Germline assignment: CDR1 LNHDA and CDR2 SQIVND (reference sequence). CDR3 DNA: TGTGCCAGTAGTAACCTTCCTATTGAAAAACTGTTTTTT. This codes for CASSNLPIEKLFF.

The V and J genes are TRBV6-5 and TRBJ2-3; TRBD1 might be the D (6 bases). This CDR3 is 13 amino acids long. CDR1 and CDR2 from the germline V gene are MNHEY and SVGAGI. The V end was cut by 0 bases, the J end by 14 bases, with 15 bases between. CDR3 in DNA: TGTGCCAGCAGTTACTCGGAGCAGGGGTTTAGGTATTTT. Protein product: CASSYSEQGFRYF.

This clonotype came up a few times. The rearrangement uses TRBV15 and TRBJ2-3, with D possibly matching TRBD1 (7 bases). With 3 bases removed from V and 4 bases from J, the gap between germline ends came to 17 bases. This CDR3 spans 16 amino acids. Germline CDR1 LNHNV, CDR2 YYDKDF (reference sequence). CDR3 in amino acids: CATSSYRGLPPDTQYF. CDR3 bases: TGTGCCACCAGCAGTTACAGGGGACTCCCCCCAGATACGCAGTATTTT.

The sample holds a few counts of this clonotype. This chain uses TRBV10-3 with TRBJ1-6, with TRBD1 matching over 11 bases. The CDR3 runs 17 residues. Germline assignment: CDR1 ENHRY and CDR2 SYGVKD. The J segment lost 5 bases and the V segment lost 7 bases, leaving 10 bases of the junction unmatched. The CDR3 nucleotides read TGTGCCATCACTCACGGACAGGGGGCCTTTCATAATTCACCCCTCCACTTT. Translated: CAITHGQGAFHNSPLHF.

This chain uses TRBV12-3 or TRBV12-4 with TRBJ2-2; the match to TRBD1 covers 10 bases. The trim removed 1 base at V and 6 bases at J, leaving 5 bases unmatched. This CDR3 has 16 residues. The chain's CDR3 is CASSLVGTGAPGELFF. As DNA, the CDR3 is TGTGCCAGCAGTTTAGTGGGGACAGGGGCCCCCGGGGAGCTGTTTTTT.

This chain links TRBV4-1 with TRBJ2-3; D possibly corresponds to TRBD1 (5 bases). Trimming stripped 0 bases from V and 4 bases from J, with 11 bases between. The germline gives CDR1 MGHRA, CDR2 YSYEKL. CDR3 length equals 15 residues. CDR3 DNA sequence: TGCGCCAGCAGCCAAGATCGGGCAGGGTCAGATACGCAGTATTTT. This codes for CASSQDRAGSDTQYF.

The V and J genes are TRBV6-5 and TRBJ1-1; D remains ambiguous. The CDR3 runs 10 residues. Trimming removed 10 bases from V and 5 bases from J, with 8 bases in between. Germline CDR1 and CDR2: MNHEY and SVGAGI. The CDR3: CATLSTEAFF. As DNA, the CDR3 is TGTGCCACCCTTTCTACTGAAGCTTTCTTT.

The table lists this clonotype with many counts. This chain joins TRBV7-2 and TRBJ1-5; maybe TRBD1 (5 bases). There are 15 residues in the CDR3. Germline V gene lookup returns CDR1 SGHTA and CDR2 FQGNSA. The V and J ends lost 1 base and 1 base respectively, with 8 bases between them. CDR3 in DNA: TGTGCCAGCAGCTTAGAGGGGTTAAGCAATCAGCCCCAGCATTTT. This codes for CASSLEGLSNQPQHF.

In its sample, this clonotype was seen a few times. The gene calls are TRBV7-6 and TRBJ1-1; D is perhaps TRBD1 (6 bases). Germline V gives CDR1 SGHVS, CDR2 FNYEAQ. V shed 5 bases and J shed 5 bases, with 12 bases lying between them. The CDR3 is 13 amino acids. The CDR3 spells CASSADSRTEAFF. The CDR3 DNA is TGTGCCAGCAGCGCGGACAGTAGGACTGAAGCTTTCTTT.

This clonotype was counted only a few times. The chain has TRBV12-3 or TRBV12-4 and TRBJ2-1; 7 nucleotides line up with TRBD2. Unmatched junction bases numbered 16, after V lost 6 bases and J lost 2 bases. This CDR3 is built from 18 residues. CDR3 in amino acids: CASSLIITRAGAYNEQFF. In DNA, the CDR3 is TGTGCCAGCAGCCTAATCATCACCCGGGCGGGGGCCTACAATGAGCAGTTCTTC.

The rearrangement joins TRBV6-8 to TRBJ1-1; tentative D call: TRBD1 (5 bases). Trimming left V 6 bases short and J 2 bases short, with 10 bases between. Germline V gives CDR1 MNHGY, CDR2 SAAAGT. The CDR3 has 13 residues. CDR3 in amino acids: CASRLTDNTEAFF. As DNA, the CDR3 is TGTGCCAGCAGGCTGACAGACAACACTGAAGCTTTCTTT.

This clonotype was detected only a few times. The CDR3 DNA is TGTGCCAGCAGCTCGCGGACTAGCGGGGGCACCGGGGAGCTGTTTTTT. Its protein is CASSSRTSGGTGELFF. The rearrangement uses TRBV9 and TRBJ2-2; 13 nucleotides agree with TRBD2. CDR1 is SGDLS, CDR2 YYNGEE, per germline. V dropped 4 bases and J dropped 4; count of bases not matched to a gene: 4. The CDR3 has 16 amino acids.